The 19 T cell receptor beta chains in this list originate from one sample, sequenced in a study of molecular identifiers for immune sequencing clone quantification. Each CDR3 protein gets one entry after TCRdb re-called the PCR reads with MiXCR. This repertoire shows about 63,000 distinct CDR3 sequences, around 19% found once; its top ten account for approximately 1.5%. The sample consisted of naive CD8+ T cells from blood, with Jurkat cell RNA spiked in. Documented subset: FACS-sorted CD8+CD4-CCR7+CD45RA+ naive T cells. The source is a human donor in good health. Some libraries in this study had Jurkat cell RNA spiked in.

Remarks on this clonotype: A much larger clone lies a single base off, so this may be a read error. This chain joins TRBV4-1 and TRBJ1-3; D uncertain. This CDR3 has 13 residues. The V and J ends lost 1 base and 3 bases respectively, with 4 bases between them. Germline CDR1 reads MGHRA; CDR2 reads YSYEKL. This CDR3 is CASSQGFGNTIYF. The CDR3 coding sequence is TGCGCCAGCAGCCAAGGGTTTGGAAACACCATATATTTT.

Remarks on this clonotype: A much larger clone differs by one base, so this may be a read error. This chain's CDR3 is CAGSQEGVWVKGNEQFF. DNA for the CDR3: TGTGCCGGCAGCCAAGAAGGCGTCTGGGTAAAAGGCAATGAGCAGTTCTTC. This chain links TRBV14 with TRBJ2-1; D not resolved. This CDR3 has 17 amino acids. Germline V gene data show CDR1 as SGHDN and CDR2 as FVKESK.

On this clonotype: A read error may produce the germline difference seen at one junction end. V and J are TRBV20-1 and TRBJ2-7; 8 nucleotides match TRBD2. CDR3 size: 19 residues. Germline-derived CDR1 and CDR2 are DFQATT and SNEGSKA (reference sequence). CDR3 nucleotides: TGCAGTGCTAGGCAGTTCAGCGGGAGCTACGGCGTCATATCCTACGGGCAGTACTTC. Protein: CSARQFSGSYGVISYGQYF.

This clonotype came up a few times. CDR3 coding DNA: TGTGCCAGCAGTTCACGGACTAGCGGGGACAATGAGCAGTTCTTC. It specifies CASSSRTSGDNEQFF. This rearrangement joins TRBV12-3 or TRBV12-4 to TRBJ2-1; 12 positions agree with TRBD2. J was trimmed by 5 bases and V by 4 bases; bases with no gene match: 3. The CDR3 is 15 residues long.

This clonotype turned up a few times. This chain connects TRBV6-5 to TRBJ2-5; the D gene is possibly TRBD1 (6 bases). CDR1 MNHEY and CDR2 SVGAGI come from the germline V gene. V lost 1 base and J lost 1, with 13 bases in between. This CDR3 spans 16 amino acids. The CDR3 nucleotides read TGTGCCAGCAGTTACTGGTCAGGGGAGACCCAAGAGACCCAGTACTTC. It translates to CASSYWSGETQETQYF.

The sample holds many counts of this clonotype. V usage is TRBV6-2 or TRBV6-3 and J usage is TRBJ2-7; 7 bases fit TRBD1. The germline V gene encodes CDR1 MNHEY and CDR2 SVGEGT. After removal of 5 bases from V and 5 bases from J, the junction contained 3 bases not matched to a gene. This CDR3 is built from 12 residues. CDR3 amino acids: CASSLTGDEQYF. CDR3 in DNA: TGTGCCAGCAGTCTCACAGGGGACGAGCAGTACTTC.

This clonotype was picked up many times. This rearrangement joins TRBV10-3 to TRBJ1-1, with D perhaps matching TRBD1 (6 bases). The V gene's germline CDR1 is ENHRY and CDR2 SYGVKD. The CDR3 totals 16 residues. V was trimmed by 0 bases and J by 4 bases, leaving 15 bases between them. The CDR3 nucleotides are TGTGCCATCAGTGAGTCGTTAGGGACAAGTGCCACTGAAGCTTTCTTT. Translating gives CAISESLGTSATEAFF.

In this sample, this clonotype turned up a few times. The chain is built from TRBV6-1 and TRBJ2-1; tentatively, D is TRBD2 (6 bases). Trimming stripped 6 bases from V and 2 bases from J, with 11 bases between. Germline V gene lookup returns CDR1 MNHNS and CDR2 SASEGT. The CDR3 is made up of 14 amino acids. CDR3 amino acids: CASRDGGTYNEQFF. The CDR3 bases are TGTGCCAGCAGGGACGGGGGTACCTACAATGAGCAGTTCTTC.

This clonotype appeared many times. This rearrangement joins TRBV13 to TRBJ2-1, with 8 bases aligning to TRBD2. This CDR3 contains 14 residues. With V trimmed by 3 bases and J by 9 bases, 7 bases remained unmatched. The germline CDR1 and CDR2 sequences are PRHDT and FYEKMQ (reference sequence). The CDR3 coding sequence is TGTGCCAGCAGCTTGGGACTAGATGCGGGTGAGCAGTTCTTC. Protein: CASSLGLDAGEQFF.

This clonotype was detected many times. The CDR3 DNA follows: TGTGCCAGCAGCCCACGGGACAGGGGGGAGACCCAGTACTTC. Its translation: CASSPRDRGETQYF. The chain employs TRBV7-9 and TRBJ2-5, with TRBD1 identical over 11 bases. The CDR3 is 14 residues long. With V trimmed by 5 bases and J by 5 bases, 4 bases remained unmatched. Germline lookup yields CDR1 SEHNR and CDR2 FQNEAQ (reference sequence).

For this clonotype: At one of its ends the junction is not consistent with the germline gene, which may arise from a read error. CDR3 region: CASSLGQFTGTQYF. The CDR3 bases are TGTGCCAGCAGTTTAGGGCAGTTCACAGGTACGCAGTATTTT. This chain uses TRBV12-3 or TRBV12-4 with TRBJ2-3, with D tentatively TRBD1 (5 bases). The CDR3 is made up of 14 amino acids.

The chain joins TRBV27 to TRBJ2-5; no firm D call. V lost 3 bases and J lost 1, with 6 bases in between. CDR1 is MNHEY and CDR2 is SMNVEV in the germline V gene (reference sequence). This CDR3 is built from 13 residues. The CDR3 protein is CASSLYSQETQYF. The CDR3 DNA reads TGTGCCAGCAGTTTGTACAGCCAAGAGACCCAGTACTTC.

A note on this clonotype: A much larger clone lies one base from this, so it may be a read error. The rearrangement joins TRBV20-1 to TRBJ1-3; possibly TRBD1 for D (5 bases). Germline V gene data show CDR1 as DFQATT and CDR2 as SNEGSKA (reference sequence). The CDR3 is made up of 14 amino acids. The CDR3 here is CSARDSGFRNTICF. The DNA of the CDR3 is TGCAGTGCTAGAGATTCAGGGTTTCGAAACACCATATGTTTT.

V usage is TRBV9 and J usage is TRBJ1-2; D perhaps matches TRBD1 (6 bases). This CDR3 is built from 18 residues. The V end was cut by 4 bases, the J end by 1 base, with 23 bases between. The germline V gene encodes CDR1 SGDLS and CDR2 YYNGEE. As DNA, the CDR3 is TGTGCCAGCAGCCTATCAGTGGGACGGGGGGCCGGTAACTATGGCTACACCTTC. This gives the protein CASSLSVGRGAGNYGYTF. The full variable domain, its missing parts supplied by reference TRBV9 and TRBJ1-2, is DSGVTQTPKHLITATGQRVTLRCSPRSGDLSVYWYQQSLDQGLQFLIQYYNGEERAKGNILERFSAQQFPDLHSELNLSSLELGDSALYFCASSLSVGRGAGNYGYTFGSGTRLTVV.

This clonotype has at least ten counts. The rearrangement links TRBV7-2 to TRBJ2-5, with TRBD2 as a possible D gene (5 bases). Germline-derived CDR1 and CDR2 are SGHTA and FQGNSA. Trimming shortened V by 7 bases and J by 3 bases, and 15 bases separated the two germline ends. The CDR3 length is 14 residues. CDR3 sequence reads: CASNPTGMEETQYF. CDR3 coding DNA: TGTGCCAGCAACCCCACGGGGATGGAAGAGACCCAGTACTTC. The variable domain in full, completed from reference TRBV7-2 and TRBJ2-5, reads GAGVSQSPSNKVTEKGKDVELRCDPISGHTALYWYRQSLGQGLEFLIYFQGNSAPDKSGLPSDRFSAERTGGSVSTLTIQRTQQEDSAVYLCASNPTGMEETQYFGPGTRLLVL.

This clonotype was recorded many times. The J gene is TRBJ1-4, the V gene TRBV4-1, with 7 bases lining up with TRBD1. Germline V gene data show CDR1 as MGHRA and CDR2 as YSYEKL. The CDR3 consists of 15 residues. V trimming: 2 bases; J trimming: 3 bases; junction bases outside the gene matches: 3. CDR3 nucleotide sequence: TGCGCCAGCAGCCAAACCAGGGGGGCTAATGAAAAACTGTTTTTT. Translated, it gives CASSQTRGANEKLFF.

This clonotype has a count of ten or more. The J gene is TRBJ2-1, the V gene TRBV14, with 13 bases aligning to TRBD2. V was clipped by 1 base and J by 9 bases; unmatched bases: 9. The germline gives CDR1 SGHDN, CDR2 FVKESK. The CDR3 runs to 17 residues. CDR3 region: CASSQGIITSGRAEQFF. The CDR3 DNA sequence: TGTGCCAGCAGCCAAGGAATCATAACTAGCGGGAGGGCTGAGCAGTTCTTC.

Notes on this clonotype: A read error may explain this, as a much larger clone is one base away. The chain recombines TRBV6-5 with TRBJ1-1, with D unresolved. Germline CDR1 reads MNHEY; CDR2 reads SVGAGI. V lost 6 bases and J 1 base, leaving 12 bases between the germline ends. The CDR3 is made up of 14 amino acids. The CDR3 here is CASSLTATNTEAFF. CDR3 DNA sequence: TGTGCCAGCAGCCTGACTGCCACGAACACTGAAGCTTTCTTT.

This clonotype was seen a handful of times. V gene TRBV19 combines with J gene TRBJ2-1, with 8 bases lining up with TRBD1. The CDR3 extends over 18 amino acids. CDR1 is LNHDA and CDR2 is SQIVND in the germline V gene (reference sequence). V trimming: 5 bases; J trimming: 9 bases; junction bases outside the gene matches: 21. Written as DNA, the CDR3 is TGTGCCAGTAGTCCATGGGGGTCGGCAGGGGGCTCATGGATTGAGCAGTTCTTC. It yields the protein CASSPWGSAGGSWIEQFF.